The rows below give T cell receptor beta chains drawn from one sample of a study of T-cell reconstitution after alpha-beta-depleted transplantation in children. From the PCR reads, TCRdb called clonotypes with MiXCR, one entry per CDR3 protein. The sample has 350,000 to 450,000 distinct CDR3 sequences; around 21% are singletons. The sample consisted of PBMCs from the stem cell graft donor, taken from the stem cell graft. These receptors were taken from a human donor who donated a stem cell graft to a child with acute myeloid leukemia. Both conserved end residues are part of each CDR3. A D gene is named only where the DNA matches it firmly. Not every row has a clone size; where given, it reads once, few, many or a size class.

>TRBV12-3/TRBV12-4|TRBJ1-5|14|NA|few
TGTGCCAGCAGCTCGAGGGTAAGCAATCAGCCCCAGCATTTT
CASSSRVSNQPQHF
>TRBV6-1|TRBJ2-7|15|NA|NA
TGTGCCAGCAGTCGCCCTGTTGGGGGATCCTACGAGCAGTACTTC
CASSRPVGGSYEQYF
>TRBV2|TRBJ2-1|20|NA|NA
TGTGCCAGCAGTGTTCGGCCCGTTGGCTGGGCTAGCGCATCCTACAATGAGCAGTTCTTC
CASSVRPVGWASASYNEQFF
>TRBV20-1|TRBJ2-1|15|TRBD1|NA
TGCAGTGCTAGAGTACAGGGGGCTGCCTACAATGAGCAGTTCTTC
CSARVQGAAYNEQFF
>TRBV20-1|TRBJ1-1|14|NA|few
TGCAGTGCTCAGCTCGGGGGCCTGAACACTGAAGCTTTCTTT
CSAQLGGLNTEAFF
>TRBV27|TRBJ1-3|15|NA|few
TGTGCCAGCAGTTTAAGCAGGGGCTCTGGAAACACCATATATTTT
CASSLSRGSGNTIYF
>TRBV9|TRBJ1-2|16|NA|few
TGTGCCAGCAGCGCACCCAGTGGGGGGCCATTCTATGGCTACACCTTC
CASSAPSGGPFYGYTF
>TRBV12-5|TRBJ1-2|13|TRBD1|few
TGTGCTAGTGCCACAGACAGGGGGGTTGGCTACACCTTC
CASATDRGVGYTF
>TRBV6-4|TRBJ2-3|14|TRBD1|NA
TGTGCCAGCAGCGACGGGACAGGGCCAGATACGCAGTATTTT
CASSDGTGPDTQYF
>TRBV28|TRBJ2-7|15|TRBD2|NA
TGTGCCAGCAGTTTTACTAGCGGGAACTCCTACGAGCAGTACTTC
CASSFTSGNSYEQYF
>TRBV4-2|TRBJ2-1|16|TRBD2|many
TGTGCCAGCAGCCAGGGGTTACTAGCGGGAGAAGATGAGCAGTTCTTC
CASSQGLLAGEDEQFF
>TRBV15|TRBJ1-5|16|TRBD1|many
TGTGCCACCAGCACTAACAGGGGGGGATCGCATCAGCCCCAGCATTTT
CATSTNRGGSHQPQHF
>TRBV20-1|TRBJ2-1|14|TRBD1|NA
TGCAGTGCCCCCCGTCAGGGGGCTCTTGGTGAGCAGTTCTTC
CSAPRQGALGEQFF
>TRBV7-2|TRBJ2-7|12|NA|many
TGTGCCAGCAGCTTGCTAGCGTACGAGCAGTACTTC
CASSLLAYEQYF
>TRBV20-1|TRBJ1-6|14|TRBD1|many
TGCAGTGCTCTCTGGGACAGATATGATTCACCCCTCCACTTT
CSALWDRYDSPLHF
>TRBV7-2|TRBJ2-3|17|NA|NA
TGTGCCAGCAGCTTTGGGGCCCTAGCTGATGGCACAGATACGCAGTATTTT
CASSFGALADGTDTQYF
>TRBV11-3|TRBJ2-1|14|NA|few
TGTGCCAGCAGGGGGGCGGGAATCAGTAATGAGCAGTTCTTC
CASRGAGISNEQFF
>TRBV20-1|TRBJ2-5|15|TRBD1|many
TGCAGTGCTAGAGATAAGACAGGGTCCTACGAGACCCAGTACTTC
CSARDKTGSYETQYF
>TRBV25-1|TRBJ2-7|15|NA|many
TGTGCCAGCAGTGAGGGTAGCGGAAGCTCCTACGAGCAGTACTTC
CASSEGSGSSYEQYF
>TRBV12-3/TRBV12-4|TRBJ1-1|12|NA|NA
TGTGCCAGCAGTCTCACAGCGAGAGAAGCTTTCTTT
CASSLTAREAFF
>TRBV7-8|TRBJ2-1|16|TRBD2|few
TGTGCCAGCAGCCCCGGGACTAGCGGGAGACGTAATGAGCAGTTCTTC
CASSPGTSGRRNEQFF
>TRBV27|TRBJ2-2|18|TRBD2|NA
TGTGCCAGCAGCCTAACCCCGGGACTAGCGTCGAACACCGGGGAGCTGTTTTTT
CASSLTPGLASNTGELFF
>TRBV5-1|TRBJ2-1|15|TRBD2|few
TGCGCCAGCAGCCGCGTAGCGGGAGCTACCAATGAGCAGTTCTTC
CASSRVAGATNEQFF
>TRBV12-3/TRBV12-4|TRBJ2-2|14|NA|few
TGTGCCAGCAGTAAGGGACAGAACACCGGGGAGCTGTTTTTT
CASSKGQNTGELFF
>TRBV28|TRBJ2-7|17|TRBD2|few
TGTGCCAGCACGGGACACGGGACTAGCGGGAGGGTGTACGAGCAGTACTTC
CASTGHGTSGRVYEQYF
>TRBV29-1|TRBJ2-7|17|NA|NA
TGCAGCGTTGAAGTGGAATCACCGGGGTATACTGGCTACGAGCAGTACTTC
CSVEVESPGYTGYEQYF
>TRBV11-2|TRBJ2-1|19|TRBD2|NA
TGTGCCAGCAGCTTACGGTGGCTAGCGGAAGCGATCTCCTACAATGAGCAGTTCTTC
CASSLRWLAEAISYNEQFF
>TRBV25-1|TRBJ2-7|13|TRBD1|NA
TGTGCCAGCAGTGCGGGACAGGGGGACGAGCAGTACTTC
CASSAGQGDEQYF
>TRBV24-1|TRBJ2-3|18|TRBD2|NA
TGTGCCACCAGTTCGAAGACTAGCGGGAGGACTAGCACAGATACGCAGTATTTT
CATSSKTSGRTSTDTQYF
>TRBV12-3/TRBV12-4|TRBJ2-2|17|TRBD1|NA
TGTGCCAGCAGTTTCTCTACACAGGGGGCGAACACCGGGGAGCTGTTTTTT
CASSFSTQGANTGELFF
>TRBV6-1|TRBJ1-2|13|NA|many
TGTGCCAGCAGTGAGGGGGCGAACTATGGCTACACCTTC
CASSEGANYGYTF
>TRBV6-1|TRBJ2-1|15|NA|few
TGTGCCAGCAGTGAAAAATGGCAGGGATACAATGAGCAGTTCTTC
CASSEKWQGYNEQFF
>TRBV20-1|TRBJ2-1|15|TRBD2|NA
TGCAGTGCTAGAGTCCCCGCGGGAGGTGGTAATGAGCAGTTCTTC
CSARVPAGGGNEQFF
>TRBV4-1|TRBJ2-7|14|NA|NA
TGCGCCAGCAGCCAAGTAAGGCAAACGGACGAGCAGTACTTC
CASSQVRQTDEQYF
>TRBV20-1|TRBJ2-5|14|TRBD2|few
TGCAGTGCTAGAAACCTAGCGGGGCTGGGGACCCAGTACTTC
CSARNLAGLGTQYF
>TRBV20-1|TRBJ2-2|15|NA|NA
TGCAGTGCTAGAGACTCCGGGACCCATCCCGGGGAGCTGTTTTTT
CSARDSGTHPGELFF
>TRBV12-3/TRBV12-4|TRBJ2-1|17|TRBD2|NA
TGTGCCAGCAGTCCGAGAATCGGACTAGCGGGAGCTGATGAGCAGTTCTTC
CASSPRIGLAGADEQFF
>TRBV25-1|TRBJ2-7|15|NA|few
TGTGCCAGCAGTTCCGTTGACGTGAGCTCCTACGAGCAGTACTTC
CASSSVDVSSYEQYF
>TRBV30|TRBJ2-7|15|TRBD2|once
TGTGCCTGGAGTGTAAGGCTAGCGGGGAGCTACGAGCAGTACTTC
CAWSVRLAGSYEQYF
>TRBV18|TRBJ2-7|13|NA|NA
TGTGCCAGCTCATCCGCAGAACAATACGAGCAGTACTTC
CASSSAEQYEQYF
>TRBV3-1|TRBJ2-2|12|NA|many
TGTGCCAGCAGCCAATACACCGGGGAGCTGTTTTTT
CASSQYTGELFF
>TRBV29-1|TRBJ1-2|15|TRBD1|few
TGCAGCGTTGAATTACAAACAGGGGGCTACTATGGCTACACCTTC
CSVELQTGGYYGYTF
>TRBV24-1|TRBJ1-2|12|NA|NA
TGTGCCACCAGTGATTTGAAGATTGGCTACACCTTC
CATSDLKIGYTF
>TRBV12-3/TRBV12-4|TRBJ2-7|15|TRBD2|many
TGTGCCAGCAGTTTAGGCCTAGCGGGGGGCTACGAGCAGTACTTC
CASSLGLAGGYEQYF
>TRBV4-2|TRBJ2-1|17|TRBD2|few
TGTGCCAGCAGCCAAGATCTTAGGGCGGGAGGCGGGGGTGAGCAGTTCTTC
CASSQDLRAGGGGEQFF
>TRBV5-1|TRBJ2-7|13|TRBD1|many
TGCGCCAGCAGCCAGACAGGGGGCCACGAGCAGTACTTC
CASSQTGGHEQYF
>TRBV20-1|TRBJ2-7|14|NA|NA
TGCAGTGCTAGAGATTTACAGGGAGTCTACGAGCAGTACTTC
CSARDLQGVYEQYF
>TRBV11-2|TRBJ2-5|15|TRBD2|NA
TGTGCCAGCAGCTTCGGACTAGCGGGATTTGAGACCCAGTACTTC
CASSFGLAGFETQYF
>TRBV28|TRBJ2-5|13|TRBD1|NA
TGTGCCAGGCAAGACAGGGAGCAAGAGACCCAGTACTTC
CARQDREQETQYF
>TRBV20-1|TRBJ2-7|12|NA|many
TGCAGTGCTAGAGTCAAGCCCTACGAGCAGTACTTC
CSARVKPYEQYF
>TRBV12-3/TRBV12-4|TRBJ2-3|15|NA|few
TGTGCCAGCAGTTTGCAGCGGGCCCGCACAGATACGCAGTATTTT
CASSLQRARTDTQYF
>TRBV15|TRBJ2-5|16|NA|few
TGTGCCACCAGCAGAGATTTGCAGGGGAGCCAAGAGACCCAGTACTTC
CATSRDLQGSQETQYF
>TRBV10-3|TRBJ2-7|15|NA|NA
TGTGCCATCAGTGACTGGGACGCGAGCTCCTACGAGCAGTACTTC
CAISDWDASSYEQYF
>TRBV12-3/TRBV12-4|TRBJ2-7|17|TRBD2|many
TGTGCCAGCAGTCCCAGACATGTAGCGGGGGGCTCCTACGAGCAGTACTTC
CASSPRHVAGGSYEQYF
>TRBV7-8|TRBJ1-2|17|NA|NA
TGTGCCAGCAGCCGAACCGGACAGTCTAACTTTGTCTATGGCTACACCTTC
CASSRTGQSNFVYGYTF